This T cell receptor beta chain was identified during a study of PD-1 blockade in classical Hodgkin lymphoma. This table comes from immunoSEQ multiplex PCR, and its TCRdb copy is limited to in-frame clones, with some not included. The sample includes some 49,000 clones, roughly 88% of them seen just once. As for time point: newly diagnosed, previously untreated cHL patient sample. After removal of 4 bases from V and 4 bases from J, the junction contained 3 bases not matched to a gene. From germline, CDR1 is SNHLY and CDR2 FYNNEI. The CDR3 is made up of 14 amino acids. The sequenced sample was peripheral blood mononuclear cells (PBMCs). The clonotype comes from a human donor with classical Hodgkin lymphoma. This rearrangement joins TRBV2 to TRBJ2-1; 8 bases align to TRBD2. The CDR3: CASSGASGYNEQFF. CDR3 DNA: TGTGCCAGCAGTGGGGCTAGCGGGTACAATGAGCAGTTCTTC.